The clone carrying this T cell receptor beta chain occurred once. Germline CDR1 MNHNS, CDR2 SASEGT. Trimming shortened V by 5 bases and J by 8 bases, and 18 bases separated the two germline ends. The length of the CDR3 is 15 residues. These data come from a study of technical replicates of blood from a few donors. Profiling relied on immunoSEQ multiplex PCR, and the TCRdb table lists in-frame clones only, not all of them. The sample has over 70,000 clones, more than 90% seen once; the top ten hold 4.5% to 5%. The specimen was PBMCs. The V and J genes are TRBV6-1 and TRBJ1-4, with D perhaps TRBD1 (5 bases). The TCR sequence derives from a human donor in good health. Some clones in this sample may be carry-over from other donors' samples. CDR3 in DNA: TGTGCCAGCAGTATACAGGATAGTAGTCTCGAAAAACTGTTTTTT. Its translation is CASSIQDSSLEKLFF.